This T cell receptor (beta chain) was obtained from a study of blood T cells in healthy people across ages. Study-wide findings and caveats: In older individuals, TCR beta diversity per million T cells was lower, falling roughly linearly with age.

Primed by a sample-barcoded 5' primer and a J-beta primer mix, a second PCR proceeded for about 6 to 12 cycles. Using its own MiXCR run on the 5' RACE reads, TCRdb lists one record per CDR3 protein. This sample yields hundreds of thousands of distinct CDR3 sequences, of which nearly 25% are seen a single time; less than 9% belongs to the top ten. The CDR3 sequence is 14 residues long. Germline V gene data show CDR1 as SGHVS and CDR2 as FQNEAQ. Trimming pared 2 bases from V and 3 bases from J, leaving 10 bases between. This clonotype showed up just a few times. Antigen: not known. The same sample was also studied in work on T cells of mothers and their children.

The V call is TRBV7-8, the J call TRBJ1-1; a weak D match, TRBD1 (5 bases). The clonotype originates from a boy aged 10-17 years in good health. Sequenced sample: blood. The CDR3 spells CASSLYVGDTEAFF. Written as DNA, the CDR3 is TGTGCCAGCAGCTTATACGTAGGGGACACTGAAGCTTTCTTT.